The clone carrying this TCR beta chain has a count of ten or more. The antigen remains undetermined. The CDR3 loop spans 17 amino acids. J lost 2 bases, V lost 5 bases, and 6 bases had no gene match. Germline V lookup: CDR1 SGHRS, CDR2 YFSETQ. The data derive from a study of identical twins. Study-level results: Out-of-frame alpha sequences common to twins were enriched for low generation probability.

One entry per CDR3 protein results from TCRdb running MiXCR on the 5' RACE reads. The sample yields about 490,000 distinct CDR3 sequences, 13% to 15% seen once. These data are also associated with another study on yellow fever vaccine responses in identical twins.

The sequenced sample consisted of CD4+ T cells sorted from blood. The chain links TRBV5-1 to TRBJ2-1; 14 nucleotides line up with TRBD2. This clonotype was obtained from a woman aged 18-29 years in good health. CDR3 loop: CASRGLAGEVTYNEQFF. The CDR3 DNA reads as TGCGCCAGCAGGGGACTAGCGGGAGAGGTGACCTACAATGAGCAGTTCTTC. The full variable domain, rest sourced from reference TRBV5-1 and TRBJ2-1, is KAGVTQTPRYLIKTRGQQVTLSCSPISGHRSVSWYQQTPGQGLQFLFEYFSETQRNKGNFPGRFSGRQFSNSRSEMNVSTLELGDSALYLCASRGLAGEVTYNEQFFGPGTRLTVL.